A selection of T cell receptor beta chains follows, all from one sample in a study of blood T cells in healthy people across ages. MiXCR, run by TCRdb on the 5' RACE reads, gives a single entry per CDR3 protein. Among fewer than 2,000,000 distinct CDR3 sequences listed, about 31% were seen once. Sequencing was carried out using blood. The source of these receptors is a woman aged 25 to 39 in good health. Each CDR3 is given with its conserved first and last residue. A D gene is named only where the DNA matches it firmly. Expanded clones get a size class; other rows say once, few or many, or leave the size out.

clone_size,j_call,v_call,d_call,cdr3_length,cdr3_nt,cdr3_aa
.,TRBJ2-7,TRBV11-2,TRBD2,14,TGTGCCAGCAGCCCCGGACTAGTAGCGTACGAGCAGTACTTC,CASSPGLVAYEQYF
.,TRBJ2-2,TRBV2,.,18,TGTGCCAGCAGCGACGCTCTGGACACCGGAGTGTTATTGGGGGAGCTGTTTTTT,CASSDALDTGVLLGELFF
.,TRBJ2-5,TRBV6-1,.,14,TGTGCCAGCACTTGGAACGAGGGGCAAGAGACCCAGTACTTC,CASTWNEGQETQYF
.,TRBJ2-7,TRBV5-1,TRBD1,16,TGCGCCAGCAGCTTGGCCGGGACAGGGAACAGGGACGAGCAGTACTTC,CASSLAGTGNRDEQYF
many,TRBJ2-3,TRBV5-1,TRBD1,14,TGCGCCAGCGCGGGACAGGGGCAGACAGATACGCAGTATTTT,CASAGQGQTDTQYF
few,TRBJ1-5,TRBV20-1,.,13,TGCAGTGCTCCCCCCGGGGCCGGACAGCCCCAGCATTTT,CSAPPGAGQPQHF
.,TRBJ2-7,TRBV28,.,13,TGTGCCAGCAGTTCTCACGAGGTTTGGGAGCAGTACTTC,CASSSHEVWEQYF
.,TRBJ2-7,TRBV27,.,16,TGTGCCAGCAGTTTATCAAGGGGGACTTTCTCCCACGAGCAGTACTTC,CASSLSRGTFSHEQYF
.,TRBJ2-1,TRBV12-3/TRBV12-4,.,12,TGTGCCAGCAGCCCCCCTTTAAGTGAGCAGTTCTTC,CASSPPLSEQFF
.,TRBJ2-7,TRBV28,.,15,TGTGCCAGCGTAACCCGACGACTCTTCTCCTACGAGCAGTACTTC,CASVTRRLFSYEQYF
.,TRBJ2-5,TRBV5-1,.,13,TGCGCCAGCAAGTACAGAGAACAAGAGACCCAGTACTTC,CASKYREQETQYF
few,TRBJ2-3,TRBV6-1,.,16,TGTGCCAGCAGTGAAACCAGACTTGTACGCACAGATACGCAGTATTTT,CASSETRLVRTDTQYF
few,TRBJ2-3,TRBV20-1,TRBD2,13,TGCAGTGCTAGAGAGGCTAGCGGAGTTACGCAGTATTTT,CSAREASGVTQYF
few,TRBJ1-4,TRBV5-1,TRBD1,15,TGCGCCAGCAGCCCGACAGGGGGGACTAATGAAAAACTGTTTTTT,CASSPTGGTNEKLFF
few,TRBJ2-5,TRBV11-2,.,17,TGTGCCAGCAGCTTCCCTCAACCCGCGACAGTCCAAGAGACCCAGTACTTC,CASSFPQPATVQETQYF
.,TRBJ2-3,TRBV4-2,TRBD2,15,TGTGCCAGCAGCCAAGCGCTAGCGGTCACAGATACGCAGTATTTT,CASSQALAVTDTQYF
.,TRBJ2-5,TRBV20-1,TRBD1,13,TGCAGTGCGGGCGGGGACAGGAAAGAGACCCAGTACTTC,CSAGGDRKETQYF
few,TRBJ1-1,TRBV2,TRBD1,13,TGTGCCAGCTTGGACAGGGGGAACACTGAAGCTTTCTTT,CASLDRGNTEAFF
.,TRBJ2-2,TRBV15,.,18,TGTGCCACCAGCCCTCGTAGGGCGGGGCTCCCAACAGGCGGGGAGCTGTTTTTT,CATSPRRAGLPTGGELFF